This T cell receptor (beta chain) was identified during a study of CD8 T cells in Susac syndrome. Findings and caveats of the study: It was acknowledged by the study that relatively few individuals were included in its TCR sequencing and HLA analysis.

Details on this clonotype: Antigen: not known.

The V and J ends lost 6 bases and 1 base respectively, with 12 bases between them. The germline gives CDR1 DFQATT, CDR2 SNEGSKA (reference sequence). This CDR3 contains 13 residues. Random hexamers served to reverse transcribe about 0.5 to 1 ug RNA. With immunoSEQ multiplex PCR, TCR beta CDR3 was amplified across 54 Vbeta and 13 Jbeta. TCRdb fed the immunoSEQ multiplex PCR reads into MiXCR, producing one record per CDR3 protein. The profile shows around 270,000 distinct CDR3 sequences, about 89% of them singletons. TCR beta sequencing was performed on blood CD8+ and CD4+ T cells. The CD8+ and CD4+ T cells were isolated magnetically using a negative isolation approach, whereas the TEMRA cells were enriched by FACS.

Sequenced: CD8+ T cells from PBMCs. The clonotype was recovered from a human donor with multiple sclerosis. V and J are TRBV20-1 and TRBJ1-1; D not certain. The CDR3 spells CSAKRTGNTEAFF. The CDR3 DNA reads as TGCAGTGCAAAGAGGACGGGGAACACTGAAGCTTTCTTT.